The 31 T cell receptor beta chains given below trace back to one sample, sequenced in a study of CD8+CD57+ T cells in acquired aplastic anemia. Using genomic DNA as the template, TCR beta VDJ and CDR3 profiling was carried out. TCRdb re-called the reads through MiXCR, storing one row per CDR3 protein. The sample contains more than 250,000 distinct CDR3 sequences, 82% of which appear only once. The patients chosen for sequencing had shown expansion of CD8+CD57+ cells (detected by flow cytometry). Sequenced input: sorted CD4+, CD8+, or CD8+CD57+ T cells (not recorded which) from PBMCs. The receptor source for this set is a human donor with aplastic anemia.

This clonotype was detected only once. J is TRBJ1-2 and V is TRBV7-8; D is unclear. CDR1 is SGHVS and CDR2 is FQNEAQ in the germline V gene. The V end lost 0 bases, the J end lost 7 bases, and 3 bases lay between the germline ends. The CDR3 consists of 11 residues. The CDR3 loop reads CASSLASGYTF. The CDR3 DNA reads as TGTGCCAGCAGCTTAGCGTCTGGCTACACCTTC.

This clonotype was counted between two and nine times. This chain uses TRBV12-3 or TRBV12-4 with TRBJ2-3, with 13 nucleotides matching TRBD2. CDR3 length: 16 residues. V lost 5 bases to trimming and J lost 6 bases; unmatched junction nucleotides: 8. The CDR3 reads CASSPRLAGGPDTQYF. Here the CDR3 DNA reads TGTGCCAGCAGTCCCCGACTAGCGGGAGGTCCCGATACGCAGTATTTT.

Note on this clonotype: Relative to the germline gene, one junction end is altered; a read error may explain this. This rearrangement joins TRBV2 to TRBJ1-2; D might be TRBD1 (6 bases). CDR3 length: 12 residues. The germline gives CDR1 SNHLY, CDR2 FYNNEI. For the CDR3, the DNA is TGTGCCACCAGTGAACAGGGCGATGGCTACACCTTC. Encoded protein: CATSEQGDGYTF.

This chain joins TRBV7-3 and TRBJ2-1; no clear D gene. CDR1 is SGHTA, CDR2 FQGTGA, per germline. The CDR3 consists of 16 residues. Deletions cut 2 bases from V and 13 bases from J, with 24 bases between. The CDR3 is CASSLQRSRDRQDQFF. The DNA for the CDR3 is TGTGCCAGCAGCTTACAAAGAAGCCGCGATAGGCAGGATCAGTTCTTC.

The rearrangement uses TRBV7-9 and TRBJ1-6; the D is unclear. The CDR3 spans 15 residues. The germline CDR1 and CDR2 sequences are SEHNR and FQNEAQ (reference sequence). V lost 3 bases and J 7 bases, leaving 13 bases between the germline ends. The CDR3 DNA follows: TGTGCCAGCAGCTTGATACGGGTGTTGAATTCACCCCTCCACTTT. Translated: CASSLIRVLNSPLHF.

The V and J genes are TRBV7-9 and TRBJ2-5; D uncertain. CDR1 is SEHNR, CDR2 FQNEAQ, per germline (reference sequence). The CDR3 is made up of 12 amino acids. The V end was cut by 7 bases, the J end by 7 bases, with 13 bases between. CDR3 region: CASTATPGTQYF. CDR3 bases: TGTGCCAGCACAGCGACCCCAGGGACCCAGTACTTC. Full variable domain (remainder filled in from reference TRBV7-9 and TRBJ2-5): DTGVSQNPRHKITKRGQNVTFRCDPISEHNRLYWYRQTLGQGPEFLTYFQNEAQLEKSRLLSDRFSAERPKGSFSTLEIQRTEQGDSAMYLCASTATPGTQYFGPGTRLLVL.

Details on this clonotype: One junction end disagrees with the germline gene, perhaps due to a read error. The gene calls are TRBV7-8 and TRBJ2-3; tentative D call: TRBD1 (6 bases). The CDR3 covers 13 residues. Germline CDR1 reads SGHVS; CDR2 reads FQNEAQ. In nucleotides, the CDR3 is TGTGCCAGCAGGGTAGGTGTGACAGGTACGCCGTATTTT. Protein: CASRVGVTGTPYF.

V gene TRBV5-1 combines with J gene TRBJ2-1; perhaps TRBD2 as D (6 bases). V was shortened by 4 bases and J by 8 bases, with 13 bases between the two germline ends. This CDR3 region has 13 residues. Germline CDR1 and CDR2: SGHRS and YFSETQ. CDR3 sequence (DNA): TGCGCCAGCAGCCCGGTAGGAGGGTATGAGCAGTTCTTC. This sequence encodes CASSPVGGYEQFF.

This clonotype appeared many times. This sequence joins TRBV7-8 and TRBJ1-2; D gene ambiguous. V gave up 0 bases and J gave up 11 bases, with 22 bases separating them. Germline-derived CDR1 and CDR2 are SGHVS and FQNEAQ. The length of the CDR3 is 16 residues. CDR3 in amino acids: CASSLAGGADTQYYTF. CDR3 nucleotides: TGTGCCAGCAGCTTAGCGGGAGGCGCCGATACGCAGTATTACACCTTC.

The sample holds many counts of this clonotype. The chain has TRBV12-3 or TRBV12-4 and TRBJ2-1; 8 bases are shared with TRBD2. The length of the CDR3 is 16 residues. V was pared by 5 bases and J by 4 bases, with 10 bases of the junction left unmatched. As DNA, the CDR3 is TGTGCCAGCAGTCCGCCTCGGGGGGGCGGGTACAATGAGCAGTTCTTC. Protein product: CASSPPRGGGYNEQFF.

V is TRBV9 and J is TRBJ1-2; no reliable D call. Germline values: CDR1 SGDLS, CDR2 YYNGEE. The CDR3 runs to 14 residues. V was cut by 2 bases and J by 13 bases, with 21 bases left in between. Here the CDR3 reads CASSVTSSNEQFTF. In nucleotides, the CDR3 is TGTGCCAGCAGCGTGACTAGCTCGAATGAGCAGTTCACCTTC. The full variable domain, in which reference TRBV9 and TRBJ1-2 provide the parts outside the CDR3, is DSGVTQTPKHLITATGQRVTLRCSPRSGDLSVYWYQQSLDQGLQFLIQYYNGEERAKGNILERFSAQQFPDLHSELNLSSLELGDSALYFCASSVTSSNEQFTFGSGTRLTVV.

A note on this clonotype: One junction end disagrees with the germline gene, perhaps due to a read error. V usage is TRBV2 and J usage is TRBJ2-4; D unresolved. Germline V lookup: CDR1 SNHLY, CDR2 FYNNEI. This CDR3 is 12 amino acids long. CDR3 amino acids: CANGEAGNIPYF. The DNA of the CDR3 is TGTGCCAACGGAGAAGCTGGGAACATTCCGTACTTC.

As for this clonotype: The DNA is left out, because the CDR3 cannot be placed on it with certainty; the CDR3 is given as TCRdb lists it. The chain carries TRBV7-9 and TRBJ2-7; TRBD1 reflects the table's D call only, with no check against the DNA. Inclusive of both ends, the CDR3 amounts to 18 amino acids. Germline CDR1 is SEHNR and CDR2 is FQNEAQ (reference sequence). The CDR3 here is CASSFTSAMSSPSGQGHV.

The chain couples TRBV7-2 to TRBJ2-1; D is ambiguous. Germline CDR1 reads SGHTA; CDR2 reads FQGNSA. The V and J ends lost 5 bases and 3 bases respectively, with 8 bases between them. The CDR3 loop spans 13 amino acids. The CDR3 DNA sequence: TGTGCCAGCAGCAAAATGGGCTACAATGAGCAGTTCTTC. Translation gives CASSKMGYNEQFF.

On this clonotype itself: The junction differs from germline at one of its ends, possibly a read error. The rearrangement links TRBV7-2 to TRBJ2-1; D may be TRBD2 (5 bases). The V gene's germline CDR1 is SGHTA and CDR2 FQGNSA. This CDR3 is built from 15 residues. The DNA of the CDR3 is TGTGCCAGCAGCTTTGATAGCGATAGCTACAATGCGCAGTTCTTC. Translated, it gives CASSFDSDSYNAQFF.

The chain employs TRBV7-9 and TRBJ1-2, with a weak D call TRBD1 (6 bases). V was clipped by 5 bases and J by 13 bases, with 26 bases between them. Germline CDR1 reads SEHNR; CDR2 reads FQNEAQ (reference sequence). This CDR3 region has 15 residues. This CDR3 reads CASSPQRGASGGTTF. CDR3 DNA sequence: TGTGCCAGCAGCCCACAAAGGGGGGCCAGCGGGGGCACCACCTTC.

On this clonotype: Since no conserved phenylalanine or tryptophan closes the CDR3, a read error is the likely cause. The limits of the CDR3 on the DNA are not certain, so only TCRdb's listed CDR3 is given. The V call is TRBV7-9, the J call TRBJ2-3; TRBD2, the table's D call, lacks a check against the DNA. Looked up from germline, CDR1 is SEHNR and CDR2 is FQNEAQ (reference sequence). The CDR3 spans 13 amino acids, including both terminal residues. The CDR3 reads CASGVRGGVAQSP.

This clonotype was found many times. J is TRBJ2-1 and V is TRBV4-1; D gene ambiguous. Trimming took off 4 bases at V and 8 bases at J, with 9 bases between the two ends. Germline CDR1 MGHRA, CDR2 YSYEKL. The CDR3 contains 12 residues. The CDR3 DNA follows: TGCGCCAGCAGCCCTTCTGGCTATGAGCAGTTCTTC. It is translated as CASSPSGYEQFF.

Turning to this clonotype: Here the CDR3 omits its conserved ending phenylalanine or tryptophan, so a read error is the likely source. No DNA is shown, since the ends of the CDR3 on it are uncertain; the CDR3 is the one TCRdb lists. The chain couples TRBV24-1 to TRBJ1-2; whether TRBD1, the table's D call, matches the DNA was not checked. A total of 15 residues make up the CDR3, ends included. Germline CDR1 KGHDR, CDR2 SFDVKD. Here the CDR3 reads CASSQPGRGPTGCTS.

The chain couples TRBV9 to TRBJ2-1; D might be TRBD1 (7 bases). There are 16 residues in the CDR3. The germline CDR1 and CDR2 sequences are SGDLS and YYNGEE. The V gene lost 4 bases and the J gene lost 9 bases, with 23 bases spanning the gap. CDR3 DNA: TGTGCCAGCAGCCAGGGGGGAGATACCCATTATTTTGAGCAGTTCTTC. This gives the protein CASSQGGDTHYFEQFF.

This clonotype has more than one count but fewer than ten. The CDR3 nucleotides read TGTGCCAGCAGCTTAGCAGGCCCGGGCAGGAGCTCCTACGAGCAGTACTTC. This translates into CASSLAGPGRSSYEQYF. This chain connects TRBV7-9 to TRBJ2-7; D is undetermined. CDR1 SEHNR and CDR2 FQNEAQ come from the germline V gene (reference sequence). This CDR3 is built from 17 residues. The V end lost 0 bases, the J end lost 0 bases, and 15 bases lay between the germline ends.

Here the CDR3 DNA reads TGTGCCAGCAGCTTAGGGGCAGGCTATTGCTACACCAACGTCCTGACTTTC. It translates to CASSLGAGYCYTNVLTF. The chain recombines TRBV7-3 with TRBJ2-6, with D maybe TRBD1 (5 bases). Germline CDR1 is SGHTA and CDR2 is FQGTGA. V shed 2 bases and J shed 8 bases, with 19 bases lying between them. This CDR3 contains 17 residues.

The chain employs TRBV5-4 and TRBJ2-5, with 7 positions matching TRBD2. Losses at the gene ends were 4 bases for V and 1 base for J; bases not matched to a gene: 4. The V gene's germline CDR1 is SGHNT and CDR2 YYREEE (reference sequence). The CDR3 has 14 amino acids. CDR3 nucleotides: TGTGCCAGCAGCATGGCTAGCGGCCAAGAGACCCAGTACTTC. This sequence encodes CASSMASGQETQYF. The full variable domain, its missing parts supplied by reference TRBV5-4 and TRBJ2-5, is ETGVTQSPTHLIKTRGQQVTLRCSSQSGHNTVSWYQQALGQGPQFIFQYYREEENGRGNFPPRFSGLQFPNYSSELNVNALELDDSALYLCASSMASGQETQYFGPGTRLLVL.

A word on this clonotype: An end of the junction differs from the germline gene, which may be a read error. The CDR3 sequence: CASGDGGTDTYNF. The CDR3, as DNA: TGTGCCAGCGGGGACGGGGGCACAGATACCTACAATTTT. This chain joins TRBV7-9 and TRBJ2-3; D possibly uses TRBD1 or TRBD2 (6 bases each). The CDR3 is 13 amino acids. Looked up from germline, CDR1 is SEHNR and CDR2 is FQNEAQ (reference sequence).

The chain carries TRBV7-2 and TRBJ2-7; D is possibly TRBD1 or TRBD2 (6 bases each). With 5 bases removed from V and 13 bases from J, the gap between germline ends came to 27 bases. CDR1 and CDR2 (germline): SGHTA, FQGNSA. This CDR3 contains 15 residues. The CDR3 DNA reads TGTGCCAGCAGCCGATTTCCGGGGGCGAACGAGCAGCTCTACTTC. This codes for CASSRFPGANEQLYF.

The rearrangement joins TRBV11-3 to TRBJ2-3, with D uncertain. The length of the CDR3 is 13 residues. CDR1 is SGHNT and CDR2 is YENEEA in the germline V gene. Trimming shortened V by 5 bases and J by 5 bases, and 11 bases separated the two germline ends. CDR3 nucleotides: TGTGCCAGCAGCCATGCGCCAGGAGATACGCAGTATTTT. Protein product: CASSHAPGDTQYF.

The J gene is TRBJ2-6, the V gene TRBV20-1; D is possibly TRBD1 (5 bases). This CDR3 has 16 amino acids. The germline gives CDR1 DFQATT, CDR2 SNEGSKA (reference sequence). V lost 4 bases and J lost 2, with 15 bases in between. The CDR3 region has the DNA TGCAGTGCTACCGACGCGACAGTTGCTGGGGCCAACGTCCTGACTTTC. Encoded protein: CSATDATVAGANVLTF.

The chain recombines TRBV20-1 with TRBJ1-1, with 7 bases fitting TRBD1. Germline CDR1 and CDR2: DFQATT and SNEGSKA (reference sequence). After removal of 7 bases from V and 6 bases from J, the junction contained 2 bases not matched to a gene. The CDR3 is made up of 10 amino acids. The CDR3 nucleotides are TGCAGTGTCCAGGGGGCTGAAGCTTTCTTT. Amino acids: CSVQGAEAFF.

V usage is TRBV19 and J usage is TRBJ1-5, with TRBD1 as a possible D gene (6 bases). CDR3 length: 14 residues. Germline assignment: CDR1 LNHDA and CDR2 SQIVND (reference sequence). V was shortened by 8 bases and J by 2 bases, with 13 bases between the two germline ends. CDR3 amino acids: CASRGQGGNQPQHF. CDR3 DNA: TGTGCCAGTCGGGGACAAGGAGGCAATCAGCCCCAGCATTTT.

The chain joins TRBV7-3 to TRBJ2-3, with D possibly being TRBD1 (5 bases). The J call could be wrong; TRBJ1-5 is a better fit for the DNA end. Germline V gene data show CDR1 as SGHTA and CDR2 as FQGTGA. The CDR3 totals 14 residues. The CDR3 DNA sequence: TGTGCCAGCAGTTTAGGCGGGACTTGGGGAGCGCAGCATTTT. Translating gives CASSLGGTWGAQHF.

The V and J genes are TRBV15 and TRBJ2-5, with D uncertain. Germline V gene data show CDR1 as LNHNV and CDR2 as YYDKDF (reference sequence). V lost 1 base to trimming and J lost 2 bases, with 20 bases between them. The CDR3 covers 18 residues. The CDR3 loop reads CATSRGGNTWGRQETQYF. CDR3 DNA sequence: TGTGCCACCAGCAGAGGTGGGAACACATGGGGTAGGCAAGAGACCCAGTACTTC.